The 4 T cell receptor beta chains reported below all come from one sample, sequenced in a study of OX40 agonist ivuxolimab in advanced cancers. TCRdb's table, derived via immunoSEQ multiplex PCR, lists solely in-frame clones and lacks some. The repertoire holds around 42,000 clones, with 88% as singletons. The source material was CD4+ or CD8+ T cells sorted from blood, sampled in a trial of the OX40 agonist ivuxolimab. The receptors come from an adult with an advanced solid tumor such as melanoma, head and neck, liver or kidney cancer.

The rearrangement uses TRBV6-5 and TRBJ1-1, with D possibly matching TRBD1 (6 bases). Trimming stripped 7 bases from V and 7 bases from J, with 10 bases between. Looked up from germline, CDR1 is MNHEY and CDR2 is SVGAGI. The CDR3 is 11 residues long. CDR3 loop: CASIQGHEAFF. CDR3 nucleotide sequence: TGTGCCAGCATCCAGGGGCATGAAGCTTTCTTT.

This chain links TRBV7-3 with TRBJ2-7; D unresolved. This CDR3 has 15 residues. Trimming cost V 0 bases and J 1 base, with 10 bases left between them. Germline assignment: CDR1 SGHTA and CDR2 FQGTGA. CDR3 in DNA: TGTGCCAGCAGCTTAACGGGGTCCCTTTCCTACGAGCAGTACTTC. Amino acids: CASSLTGSLSYEQYF.

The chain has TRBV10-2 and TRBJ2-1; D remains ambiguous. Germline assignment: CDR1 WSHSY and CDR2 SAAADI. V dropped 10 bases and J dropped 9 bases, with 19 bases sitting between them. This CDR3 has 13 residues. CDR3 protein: CAIFASDAAEQFF. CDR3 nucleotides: TGCGCCATCTTTGCCTCGGACGCCGCTGAGCAGTTCTTC.

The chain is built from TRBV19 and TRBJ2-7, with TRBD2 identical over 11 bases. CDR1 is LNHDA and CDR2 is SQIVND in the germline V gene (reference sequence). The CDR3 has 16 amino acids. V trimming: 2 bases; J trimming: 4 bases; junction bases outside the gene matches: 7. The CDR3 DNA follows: TGTGCCAGTAGTATACGAGCTAGCGGGAGGAGGTACGAGCAGTACTTC. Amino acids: CASSIRASGRRYEQYF.